This T cell receptor beta chain was found in a study of blood T cell repertoires in COVID-19. Turning to the study itself: PBMCs, B-cell-depleted T cells, or T cells provided the cDNA or gDNA that made up the material.

The CDR3 extends over 17 amino acids. The germline V gene encodes CDR1 MNHNS and CDR2 SASEGT. V dropped 3 bases and J dropped 3 bases, with 17 bases sitting between them. Authors' processing steps: By means of reference gene primer amplification, nucleated cell counts were estimated. TCRdb's copy holds only in-frame clones and misses some; the assay was immunoSEQ multiplex PCR. V and J calls and clone size are those listed in that table; D and trimming were worked out from the DNA. Here the sample spans some 70,000 clones, around 84% being singletons. The chain combines TRBV6-1 with TRBJ2-2, with a possible D match to TRBD1 (6 bases). The specimen sequenced was peripheral blood. The receptor's source is a man aged 50 or older with active COVID-19. The CDR3 region has the DNA TGTGCCAGCAGTGAGCTTAACAGGGCACGGGACACCGGGGAGCTGTTTTTT. Encoded protein: CASSELNRARDTGELFF.